Following are 13 T cell receptor beta chains from one sample sequenced in a study of human T cells and chemical hapten exposure. Unfractionated whole blood was the source of the extracted total RNA. TCRdb used MiXCR to reprocess the 5' RACE reads, holding one entry per CDR3 protein. The table lists more than 140,000 distinct CDR3 sequences, about 4.3% of them singletons. Source of these receptors: a female donor in good health.

The sample holds many counts of this clonotype. This chain links TRBV24-1 with TRBJ1-6; 8 bases align to TRBD1. Trimming removed 7 bases from V and 13 bases from J; junction bases left unmatched: 11. This CDR3 is 14 amino acids long. CDR1 and CDR2 from the germline V gene are KGHDR and SFDVKD. CDR3 sequence reads: CATRSSDRGAPLHF. CDR3 DNA sequence: TGTGCCACCAGGTCCTCAGACAGGGGCGCGCCCCTCCACTTT.

This clonotype was recorded many times. The chain has TRBV10-3 and TRBJ1-5; D gene unclear. The CDR3 runs 14 residues. The germline V gene encodes CDR1 ENHRY and CDR2 SYGVKD. V lost 5 bases and J 0 bases, leaving 8 bases between the germline ends. CDR3 sequence: CAISSDGSNQPQHF. CDR3 in DNA: TGTGCCATCAGTTCGGACGGTAGCAATCAGCCCCAGCATTTT.

This clonotype has ten or more counts. The V gene is TRBV5-5, the J gene TRBJ1-2, with a possible D match to TRBD1 (6 bases). Germline V gives CDR1 SGHKS, CDR2 YYEKEE (reference sequence). The CDR3 runs 18 residues. V was pared by 2 bases and J by 1 base, with 21 bases between. CDR3 DNA sequence: TGTGCCAGCAGCTTCAGACAGGTCTCGACGGACGGTAACTATGGCTACACCTTC. It is translated as CASSFRQVSTDGNYGYTF.

This clonotype has just a few counts. The chain joins TRBV3-1 to TRBJ2-3; TRBD2 aligns across 9 bases. Germline CDR1 is LGHDT and CDR2 is YNNKEL (reference sequence). The CDR3 is 16 amino acids. V was clipped by 1 base and J by 1 base; unmatched bases: 3. This chain's CDR3 is CASSQVVAGGTDTQYF. DNA for the CDR3: TGTGCCAGCAGCCAAGTCGTAGCGGGGGGCACAGATACGCAGTATTTT.

There are many counts of this clonotype. The rearrangement links TRBV5-1 to TRBJ2-1; D remains ambiguous. The V end lost 5 bases, the J end lost 7 bases, and 7 bases lay between the germline ends. The CDR3 spans 11 residues. CDR1 SGHRS and CDR2 YFSETQ come from the germline V gene. This CDR3 reads CASRMGNEQFF. For the CDR3, the DNA is TGCGCCAGCAGGATGGGGAATGAGCAGTTCTTC.

This clonotype has only a few counts. The genes are TRBV20-1 and TRBJ1-1; D call uncertain. Deletions cut 3 bases from V and 5 bases from J, with 10 bases between. The CDR3 is 12 amino acids. Germline lookup yields CDR1 DFQATT and CDR2 SNEGSKA (reference sequence). CDR3: CSASEGRTEAFF. The CDR3 DNA reads TGCAGTGCTAGTGAGGGTCGGACTGAAGCTTTCTTT.

The sample holds many counts of this clonotype. The chain couples TRBV20-1 to TRBJ1-2; D might be TRBD1 (5 bases). The CDR3 covers 12 residues. V lost 5 bases to trimming and J lost 4 bases, with 11 bases between them. Looked up from germline, CDR1 is DFQATT and CDR2 is SNEGSKA (reference sequence). This CDR3 reads CSAQTDFYGYTF. CDR3 nucleotides: TGCAGTGCTCAGACAGATTTCTATGGCTACACCTTC.

This clonotype was counted at least ten times. V usage is TRBV5-1 and J usage is TRBJ1-2; D remains unclear. With 6 bases removed from V and 4 bases from J, the gap between germline ends came to 19 bases. The germline V gene encodes CDR1 SGHRS and CDR2 YFSETQ. CDR3 length equals 15 residues. In nucleotides, the CDR3 is TGCGCCAGCACCCCCTCGACGACACCGTCCTATGGCTACACCTTC. Residues: CASTPSTTPSYGYTF.

This clonotype was recorded at least ten times. This rearrangement joins TRBV29-1 to TRBJ2-2; possibly TRBD1 for D (6 bases). This CDR3 contains 14 residues. The V end lost 7 bases, the J end lost 0 bases, and 12 bases lay between the germline ends. Looked up from germline, CDR1 is SQVTM and CDR2 is ANQGSEA. CDR3 bases: TGCAGCGCCGGGACACCTTCGAACACCGGGGAGCTGTTTTTT. Its protein product is CSAGTPSNTGELFF.

This clonotype appeared a few times. A much bigger clone sits one base away, suggesting this may be a read error. V is TRBV11-1 and J is TRBJ1-1, with TRBD1 as a possible D gene (5 bases). This CDR3 spans 15 amino acids. V was pared by 4 bases and J by 1 base, with 13 bases between. The germline CDR1 and CDR2 sequences are SGHAT and FQDESV (reference sequence). The chain's CDR3 is CASSSGWGRNTEAFF. The CDR3 DNA reads as TGTGCCAGCAGCTCTGGTTGGGGGAGGAACACTGAAGCTTTCTTT.

This clonotype occurred many times. The chain combines TRBV3-1 with TRBJ2-5, with D unresolved. In germline, CDR1 is LGHDT, CDR2 YNNKEL (reference sequence). CDR3 length: 15 residues. Trimming took off 2 bases at V and 0 bases at J, with 10 bases between the two ends. The CDR3 reads CASSQIGFHQETQYF. CDR3 DNA: TGTGCCAGCAGCCAAATAGGTTTCCACCAAGAGACCCAGTACTTC.

On this clonotype itself: This may stem from a read error, because a much larger clone lies one nucleotide away. The gene calls are TRBV10-3 and TRBJ2-1, with 14 bases lining up with TRBD2. This CDR3 spans 16 amino acids. Germline V gives CDR1 ENHRY, CDR2 SYGVKD. With 5 bases clipped from V and 6 bases from J, the junction kept 6 bases outside the gene matches. As DNA, the CDR3 is TGTGCCATCAGTTTTCGGACTAGCGGGGGGTGCAATGAGCAGTTCTTC. This sequence encodes CAISFRTSGGCNEQFF.

This clonotype has ten or more counts. The chain joins TRBV13 to TRBJ2-7; 9 nucleotides line up with TRBD1. This CDR3 contains 18 residues. V lost 5 bases and J lost 5; bases outside the gene matches: 19. Germline V gene data show CDR1 as PRHDT and CDR2 as FYEKMQ (reference sequence). CDR3 bases: TGTGCCAGCAGCCTTGGGACAGGGAGTCTGGTGGGTATGGACGAGCAGTACTTC. Its translation: CASSLGTGSLVGMDEQYF.